This T cell receptor (beta chain) was sequenced for a study of blood T cell repertoires in COVID-19. Study at large: Spain, Italy and the United States supplied samples that represented acute and convalescent COVID-19.

Assay used: immunoSEQ multiplex PCR; TCRdb lists only in-frame clones, some missing. The repertoire has approximately 68,000 clones, 65% to 85% of them found once; the top ten carry roughly 10%. This clone was observed once. After removal of 1 base from V and 3 bases from J, the junction contained 5 bases not matched to a gene. The CDR3 totals 15 residues. Germline CDR1 reads KGHSH; CDR2 reads LQKENI. The J gene is TRBJ1-2, the V gene TRBV18; 7 positions agree with TRBD1. The clonotype was recovered from a woman between 45 and 60 years old with acute or convalescent COVID-19. Sequencing was done on a sample of peripheral blood. In DNA form, the CDR3 reads TGTGCCAGCTCACCACACCCAGGGGGAGACTATGGCTACACCTTC. Its translation is CASSPHPGGDYGYTF.